This is a list of T cell receptor beta chains from one sample in a study of T cells in Graves' hyperthyroidism and ophthalmopathy. A single record per CDR3 protein comes from TCRdb applying MiXCR to the multiplex PCR reads. The table includes around 400,000 distinct CDR3 sequences, 13% detected once. Sequencing was carried out using blood. The receptor source for this set is a woman between 18 and 30 years old with Graves' hyperthyroidism. CDR3s include the opening cysteine and the closing phenylalanine or tryptophan. D genes are given only for firm matches. Expanded clones get a size class; other rows say once, few or many, or leave the size out.

length	D	V	size	J	CDR3	DNA
16	-	TRBV7-2	-	TRBJ1-1	CASSQEGQGGSTEAFF	TGTGCCAGCAGCCAAGAAGGCCAGGGAGGGTCCACTGAAGCTTTCTTT
15	-	TRBV12-3/TRBV12-4	many	TRBJ1-3	CASSYRWGEGNTIYF	TGTGCCAGCAGTTATCGGTGGGGGGAGGGAAACACCATATATTTT
14	-	TRBV2	many	TRBJ1-1	CASSEVRTDTEAFF	TGTGCCAGCAGTGAAGTTCGGACAGACACTGAAGCTTTCTTT
14	TRBD2	TRBV29-1	many	TRBJ2-7	CSVEEHTSGIEQYF	TGCAGCGTTGAAGAACATACTAGCGGGATCGAGCAGTACTTC
19	-	TRBV5-1	few	TRBJ2-7	CASSTPDRPNPFNSYEQYF	TGCGCCAGCAGCACCCCCGACAGGCCCAATCCCTTCAACTCCTACGAGCAGTACTTC
12	-	TRBV18	many	TRBJ2-5	CASSPDQETQYF	TGTGCCAGCTCACCCGACCAAGAGACCCAGTACTTC
13	-	TRBV6-2/TRBV6-3	many	TRBJ1-6	CASQGTASSPLHF	TGTGCCAGCCAGGGGACGGCATCTTCACCCCTCCACTTT
14	-	TRBV7-8	-	TRBJ2-7	CASSSLLTPYEQYF	TGTGCCAGCAGCTCCCTACTGACCCCCTACGAGCAGTACTTC
13	-	TRBV20-1	many	TRBJ2-3	CSASLDSTDTQYF	TGCAGTGCTAGTCTAGATAGCACAGATACGCAGTATTTT
16	TRBD2	TRBV27	many	TRBJ2-1	CASSSTSGSMVDEQFF	TGTGCCAGCAGTTCGACTAGCGGGAGTATGGTCGATGAGCAGTTCTTC
13	-	TRBV12-3/TRBV12-4	few	TRBJ1-1	CASSLPPGAEAFF	TGTGCCAGCAGTCTCCCCCCCGGCGCTGAAGCTTTCTTT
14	TRBD2	TRBV28	many	TRBJ2-7	CASRPPDGGGGVYF	TGTGCCAGCAGACCCCCGGACGGCGGGGGAGGGGTGTACTTC
13	-	TRBV28	many	TRBJ2-7	CASSPTVIYEQYF	TGTGCCAGCAGTCCAACGGTAATCTACGAGCAGTACTTC
14	TRBD1	TRBV18	many	TRBJ1-5	CASSGQGGHQPQHF	TGTGCCAGCTCAGGACAGGGAGGCCATCAGCCCCAGCATTTT
14	TRBD2	TRBV6-2/TRBV6-3	many	TRBJ2-1	CASSPTSGNNEQFF	TGTGCCAGCAGTCCGACTAGCGGGAACAATGAGCAGTTCTTC
12	-	TRBV29-1	many	TRBJ2-4	CSVRGGGDIQYF	TGCAGCGTCCGGGGAGGGGGGGACATTCAGTACTTC
15	-	TRBV7-2	few	TRBJ2-3	CASSSGRVPTDTQYF	TGTGCCAGCAGCTCGGGGCGGGTGCCCACAGATACGCAGTATTTT
15	TRBD2	TRBV29-1	many	TRBJ2-1	CSVIRLADAYNEQFF	TGCAGCGTGATTCGACTAGCGGACGCCTACAATGAGCAGTTCTTC
15	TRBD1	TRBV2	many	TRBJ2-3	CASSEVQGAKDTQYF	TGTGCCAGCAGTGAAGTGCAGGGGGCGAAAGATACGCAGTATTTT
22	-	TRBV11-2	many	TRBJ1-4	CASRAFHPATAPGAGTNEKLFF	TGTGCCAGCAGAGCATTCCATCCGGCTACAGCGCCCGGGGCGGGAACTAATGAAAAACTGTTTTTT
13	-	TRBV5-1	few	TRBJ2-1	CASKEDSYNEQFF	TGCGCCAGCAAGGAGGATTCCTACAATGAGCAGTTCTTC
12	-	TRBV14	few	TRBJ2-7	CASSRKIYEQYF	TGTGCCAGCAGCCGAAAAATCTACGAGCAGTACTTC
17	TRBD2	TRBV4-3	-	TRBJ2-1	CASSQDPLAGAGDEQFF	TGCGCCAGCAGCCAAGACCCACTAGCGGGAGCCGGGGATGAGCAGTTCTTC
11	-	TRBV11-2	many	TRBJ1-1	CASSLGGEAFF	TGTGCCAGCAGCTTAGGAGGTGAAGCTTTCTTT
11	-	TRBV29-1	-	TRBJ1-1	CSVDRGTEAFF	TGCAGCGTTGACAGGGGCACTGAAGCTTTCTTT
17	TRBD1	TRBV6-2/TRBV6-3	-	TRBJ2-6	CASSAPGQGPGANVLTF	TGTGCCAGCAGTGCCCCGGGACAGGGTCCTGGGGCCAACGTCCTGACTTTC
17	TRBD2	TRBV5-1	many	TRBJ2-1	CASSGLAGLSSYNEQFF	TGCGCCAGCTCGGGACTAGCGGGACTGAGCTCCTACAATGAGCAGTTCTTC